This TCR beta chain emerged from a study of beta chain features in type 1 diabetes. Findings and limits, study-wide: Individuals with type 1 diabetes displayed fewer insertions and more deletions at VDJ junctions. For Type 1 diabetes patients, all four CD4+ subsets carried TCRB CDR3s that were moderately but significantly shorter.

A remark on this clone: Its antigen remains unidentified.

Trimming stripped 9 bases from V and 4 bases from J, with 17 bases between. There are 14 residues in the CDR3. Germline-derived CDR1 and CDR2 are SGHNT and YYREEE (reference sequence). TCRB transcripts that were expressed got sequenced, as all of the isolated RNA had been reverse transcribed. Here immunoSEQ multiplex PCR was the method, and the copy in TCRdb shows in-frame clones only, minus some. The sample yields about 150,000 clones, over 7.5% seen once. This receptor was taken from a young man in good health. The specimen was central memory CD4+ T cells from blood. The J gene is TRBJ2-1, the V gene TRBV5-4; tentative D call: TRBD2 (6 bases). The DNA for the CDR3 is TGTGCCACCCAAGAGGCGGGGCCGTACAATGAGCAGTTCTTC. It codes for CATQEAGPYNEQFF. Variable domain in full (rest from reference TRBV5-4 and TRBJ2-1): ETGVTQSPTHLIKTRGQQVTLRCSSQSGHNTVSWYQQALGQGPQFIFQYYREEENGRGNFPPRFSGLQFPNYSSELNVNALELDDSALYLCATQEAGPYNEQFFGPGTRLTVL.